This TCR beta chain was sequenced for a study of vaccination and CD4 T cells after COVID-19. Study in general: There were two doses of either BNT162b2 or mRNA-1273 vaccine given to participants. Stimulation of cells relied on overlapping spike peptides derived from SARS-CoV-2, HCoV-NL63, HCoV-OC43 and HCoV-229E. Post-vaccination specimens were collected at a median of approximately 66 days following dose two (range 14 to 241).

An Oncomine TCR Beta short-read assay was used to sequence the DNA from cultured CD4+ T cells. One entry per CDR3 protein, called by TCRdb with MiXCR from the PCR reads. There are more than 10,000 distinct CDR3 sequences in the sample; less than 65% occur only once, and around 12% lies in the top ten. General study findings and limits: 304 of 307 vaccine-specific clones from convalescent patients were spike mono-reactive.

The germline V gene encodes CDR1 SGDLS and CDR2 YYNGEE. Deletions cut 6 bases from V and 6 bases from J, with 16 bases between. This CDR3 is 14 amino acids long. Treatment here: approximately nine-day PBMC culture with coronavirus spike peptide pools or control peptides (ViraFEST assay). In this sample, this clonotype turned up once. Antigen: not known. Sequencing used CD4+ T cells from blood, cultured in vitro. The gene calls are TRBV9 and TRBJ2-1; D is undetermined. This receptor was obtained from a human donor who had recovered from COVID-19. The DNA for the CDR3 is TGTGCCAGCACTGGTGGCCTAGTTTCCAATGAGCAGTTCTTC. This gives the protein CASTGGLVSNEQFF.